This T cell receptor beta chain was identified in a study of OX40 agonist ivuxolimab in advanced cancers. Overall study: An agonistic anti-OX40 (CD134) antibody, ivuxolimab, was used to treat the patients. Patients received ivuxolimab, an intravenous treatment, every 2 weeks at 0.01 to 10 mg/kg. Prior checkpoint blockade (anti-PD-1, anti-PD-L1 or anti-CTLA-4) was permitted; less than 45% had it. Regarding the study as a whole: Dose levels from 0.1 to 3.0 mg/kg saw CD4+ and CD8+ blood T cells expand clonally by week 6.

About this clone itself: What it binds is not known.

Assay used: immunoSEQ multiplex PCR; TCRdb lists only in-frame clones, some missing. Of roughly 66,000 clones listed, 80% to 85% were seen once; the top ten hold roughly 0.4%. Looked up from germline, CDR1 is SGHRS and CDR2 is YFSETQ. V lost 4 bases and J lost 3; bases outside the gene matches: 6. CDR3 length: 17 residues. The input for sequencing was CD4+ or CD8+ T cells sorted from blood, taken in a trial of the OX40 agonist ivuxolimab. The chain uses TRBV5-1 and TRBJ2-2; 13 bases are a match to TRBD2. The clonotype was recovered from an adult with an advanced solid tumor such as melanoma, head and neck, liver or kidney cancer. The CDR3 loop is CASSPRLAGGYTGELFF. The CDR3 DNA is TGCGCCAGCAGCCCGCGACTAGCGGGAGGTTACACCGGGGAGCTGTTTTTT.